This TCR beta chain was obtained from a study of response to subunit inactivated influenza vaccine (dated by TCRdb to between 2017 and 2018). About the study as a whole: To follow how T cells responded to a trivalent subunit inactivated influenza vaccine, the researchers relied on deep quantitative profiling of the T cell receptor repertoire. Findings and caveats that apply to the study as a whole: It was suggested by the authors that each seasonal influenza vaccination may recruit only a limited number of new T cells.

Points on this clonotype: Its antigen target is currently unknown. Base qualities are missing; no much larger clone stands one base away.

The method behind the library was RT-PCR. The sequencer listed for this sample is Illumina HiSeq 2500. TCRdb passed the public sequencing reads through fastp at Q25 and MiXCR, retaining productive beta sequences. Every entry covers one CDR3 protein and lists the most common genes and DNA from its rows. The sample includes some 540,000 distinct CDR3 sequences, with roughly 25% observed a single time. About 2.8% of the sample comes from the top ten. CDR1 and CDR2 (LGHDT, YNNKEL) derive from the germline V gene (reference sequence). The cysteine opens and the phenylalanine closes a CDR3 of 13 amino acids. Solely the CDR3 DNA is kept, with 39 bases framed from the first base. V and J are truncated by 2 bases and 3 bases respectively, leaving an intervening sequence of 7 bases. The same specimen was also included in a second study, on T cells expressing NK-cell markers. As that second paper reports: TCR beta cDNA libraries were prepared using 5'RACE template switching, which introduced a universal primer site and unique molecular identifiers. Fewer than ten donors provided sorted CD3+CD56+NKG2C+, CD3+CD56+NKG2C- and CD3+CD56-NKG2C+ T-cell subsets, whose TCR beta-chain repertoires were profiled. Among the eight sequenced donors, only one was HCMV-seronegative, while the other seven were HCMV-seropositive. To restrict sorting to alphabetaTCR-expressing T cells, an anti-gammadeltaTCR antibody was added in several experiments. In roughly 6 donors, the dominant CD3+CD56+NKG2C+ clonotypes ranked among the top 10 CD8+ clonotypes, making up about 1.0-7.5% of CD8+ T cells. Those dominant clonotypes were again the most abundant among CD3+CD56-NKG2C+ cells in a few donors, at roughly 25-65%. It remained unclear whether the expanded NKG2C-expressing T cell clones were specific for HCMV antigens. All eight donors whose samples were sequenced were randomly selected healthy volunteers, three of them men and five women. A commercial ELISA kit detecting HCMV-specific IgG in serum was used to determine HCMV serostatus. Ficoll density gradient centrifugation was used to isolate peripheral blood mononuclear cells from blood. CD4+ and CD8+ T cells were isolated from PBMC by magnetic immunoseparation with Miltenyi isolation kits. Synthesis of cDNA was primed from the TCR beta constant segment and was followed by two consecutive PCR amplification steps. The libraries were sequenced on Illumina HiSeq 2000/2500, MiSeq or NextSeq, producing 2 x 150 bp reads. Reads were demultiplexed and grouped by UMI with MIGEC, and clonotypes were assembled and quantified with MiTCR. To exclude erroneous sequences, any TCR cDNA sequence not supported by at least two reads was discarded. The tcR package was used for downstream repertoire analysis, with clonotypes matched between fractions based on CDR3 nucleotide sequence plus V segment. VDJmatch was used to annotate antigen specificity against VDJdb, with one amino acid substitution allowed in CDR3.

The chain employs TRBV3-1 and TRBJ1-1; no confident D gene assignment can be made. Sequencing was performed on CD4+ T cells sorted from PBMCs, taken roughly 12 days after vaccination. The TCR sequence derives from a man aged 50 to 60 who received an inactivated influenza vaccine. Donor details come from another sample of the same person, matched by shared clones. The bases are TGTGCCAGCAGCCAAATCAGGTACACTGAAGCTTTCTTT. It encodes CASSQIRYTEAFF.